This TCR beta chain is from a study of blood T cells in healthy people across ages. The study's findings and limits: Shifts in expanded clonotypes may have been confounded by donor CMV status, which was unknown. Getting older went along with TCR beta diversity per million T cells dropping roughly linearly. Diversity was higher, and naive CD4+ cells more numerous, in long-lived donors than in aged donors.

Concerning this clonotype: The antigen remains undetermined.

A sample-barcoded 5' primer and a J-beta primer mix were used in a second PCR of about 7 to 12 cycles. TCRdb re-called the 5' RACE reads through MiXCR, storing one row per CDR3 protein. In the table there are roughly 800,000 distinct CDR3 sequences, roughly 34% of which are singletons. The CDR3 totals 15 residues. Trimming shortened V by 5 bases and J by 6 bases, and 16 bases separated the two germline ends. CDR1 and CDR2 from the germline V gene are SGHTA and FQGNSA. The rearrangement joins TRBV7-2 to TRBJ2-2; the D gene is possibly TRBD2 (7 bases). Input material: blood. This receptor was identified in a man between 18 and 29 years old in good health. CDR3 sequence reads: CASSRGAVSSGELFF. For the CDR3, the DNA is TGTGCCAGCAGCCGGGGGGCGGTTTCGTCCGGGGAGCTGTTTTTT.